The TCR beta chain described here comes from a study of shared clonotypes between healthy human individuals (dated by TCRdb to 2020 to 2022). Regarding the complete study: The cohort comprised two women and a few men aged 18 to 49 years. For each donor, three plates each were used for CD4 naive and CD4 memory, two plates were used for CD8 naive, and one plate was used for CD8 memory. To estimate repertoire size and how much clonotype sharing occurs between individuals, the study deeply sequenced the blood TCR repertoires of several healthy adults. Each donor's leukapheresis produced roughly between about 0.9 and 9.5 billion PBMCs. To increase sequencing depth and limit assay-specific biases, TCR repertoire library preparation and sequencing were carried out by different laboratories using diverse techniques. Broader findings and caveats from the paper: Pairwise subsampling led to the expectation that sequencing depth would affect the degree of clonotype sharing among donors. Because the study included only a small number of donors, the genetic and exposure-history diversity represented was limited. Clonotypes shared by all four sorted-subset donors showed higher generation probabilities than non-shared clonotypes. Rarefaction of sorted-subset datasets indicated incomplete sequencing despite the large sequencing depth. Across a handful of donors, around 5% of naive CD4, roughly 3.3% of naive CD8, around 2.1% of memory CD4, and under 0.45% of memory CD8 clonotypes were shared. Only blood was sampled, and tissue TCR repertoires likely differ from those in blood. Larger estimated clonotype richness was generally found for naive subsets than for memory subsets.

The germline V gene gives CDR1 as SGHDN and CDR2 as FVKESK. The CDR3 goes from the cysteine to the phenylalanine over 15 residues. This entry keeps only the CDR3 DNA: 45 bases, framed from base 1. Deletion took 0 bases off V and 5 bases off J, with a span of 13 bases between the germline ends. Healthy HIV-negative adults with no recently reported acute infections or vaccinations were included as donors. Every donor was a Caucasian adult residing in Nashville, Tennessee, USA. CD8 memory samples combined magnetically selected CD45RO+ cells with CCR7-negative CD45RA+ effector memory (TemRA) cells. Blood was collected by leukapheresis, and PBMCs were isolated by Ficoll-Histopaque density gradient centrifugation and then cryopreserved in liquid nitrogen vapor phase. Purity and quantity of every magnetically sorted T cell population were checked by analytical flow cytometry. Genomic DNA was isolated from every sorted fraction and measured by UV absorbance on a Nanodrop 2000c.

Regarding this clone: Its recognized antigen is unknown. No clone much larger than this one lies a single base away; base qualities are absent.

Using the deep immunoSEQ assay, TCR CDR3 regions were amplified from genomic DNA by multiplex PCR. Extracted genomic DNA from each cell subset was distributed evenly across all wells of several immunoSEQ 96-well plates, and each plate was treated as a replicate. For sorted subsets, around 200 ng genomic DNA, equal to 25,000 to 35,000 T cell genomes, was loaded into each replicate PCR. The purified libraries were quantified using a Qubit 3.0 fluorometer, sized with a Bioanalyzer 2100, and then quantified again using the KAPA Library Quantification kit. Every immunoSEQ 96-well plate was sequenced on a dedicated single-read 150-cycle Illumina NextSeq 550 flow cell. Concerning the study's data processing: The immunoSEQ output contained only junctional sequences without quality scores, so filtering could not match that applied to full-length reads. To assign V/J genes and CDR3, sequences were annotated using PyIR, a Python wrapper for IgBLAST v1.9, with IMGT germline references. Reads were filtered out if the reads had weak V/J assignments (E-value above 1e-6), no CDR3, stop codons, out-of-frame junctions, or ambiguous translated residues. V3J clonotypes were defined by identical inferred V gene, J gene, and CDR3 amino acid sequence. Percentage overlap between repertoires was computed as shared unique clonotypes divided by the size of the smaller repertoire. Three approaches were used to assess repertoire richness: RTK rarefaction, the Chao1 estimator, and Recon v2.1 estimates of unobserved clonotypes. OLGA was used to compute generation probabilities for all TCRbeta clonotypes that the gDNA method yielded from a handful of donors. Here the immuneACCESS table is served through TCRdb, limited to in-frame sequences with V and J called. Missing clones are a known gap in these copies; in checked studies unresolved V genes cover under half, and the rest lacks a known reason. That table is the source of V, J and clone size, and D and trimming were worked out from the DNA. This sample has approximately 97,000 clones in its table, and 67% of those were observed once. The ten largest make up about 45% of the sample.

The sequencing input was memory CD8+ T cells sorted from blood. Interpreted using the paper, the cell subset or site label stands for: CD45RO+ cells pooled with CCR7-negative TemRA cells. The clonotype comes from a man between 25 and 39 years old in good health. The chain employs TRBV14 and TRBJ2-5; there is no confident call for the D gene. CDR3 loop: CASSQDRFAAETQYF. Read as DNA, the sequence is TGTGCCAGCAGCCAAGATCGGTTTGCTGCGGAGACCCAGTACTTC.